This entry lists 9 T cell receptor beta chains sequenced from one sample in a study of monozygotic twins with inflammatory bowel disease. With the 5' RACE reads reprocessed, TCRdb shows one record per CDR3 protein and no DNA. This sample's table has 200,000 to 250,000 distinct CDR3 sequences. Sequencing was performed on blood. Receptors originate from a human donor with ulcerative colitis or Crohn's disease, or a healthy co-twin of an affected twin (not recorded which).

The chain combines TRBV12-3 or TRBV12-4 with TRBJ1-1; TCRdb designates TRBD1, a call that cannot be tested without DNA. This CDR3 spans 15 amino acids. The CDR3 loop is CASTGTGVWNTEAFF.

The chain carries TRBV7-2 and TRBJ2-2; the TCRdb D gene call, TRBD1, has no DNA to confirm it. The CDR3 is 16 amino acids. The germline gives CDR1 SGHTA, CDR2 FQGNSA. CDR3 in amino acids: CASSLFWGGRTGELFF.

The chain links TRBV9 to TRBJ1-1. This CDR3 comprises 14 residues. Germline V gives CDR1 SGDLS, CDR2 YYNGEE. CDR3: CASSVITGNTEAFF.

The chain recombines TRBV5-1 with TRBJ2-3; TCRdb's assignment of TRBD1 cannot be checked, as there is no DNA. The CDR3 loop spans 13 amino acids. The germline CDR1 and CDR2 sequences are SGHRS and YFSETQ. The CDR3 region is CASSLEARDTQYF.

The gene calls are TRBV5-1 and TRBJ2-5; TCRdb returns TRBD1, unconfirmable since there is no DNA. CDR3 size: 14 residues. Per germline, CDR1 SGHRS and CDR2 YFSETQ. CDR3: CASSSGQTQETQYF.

The chain recombines TRBV7-8 with TRBJ2-7. The germline V gene encodes CDR1 SGHVS and CDR2 FQNEAQ. The CDR3 consists of 15 residues. CDR3 amino acids: CASSLEGLAFGEQYF.

V gene TRBV7-9 combines with J gene TRBJ1-4; TCRdb selects TRBD1, and the lack of DNA leaves this call unchecked. The CDR3 sequence is 14 residues long. From germline, CDR1 is SEHNR and CDR2 FQNEAQ (reference sequence). CDR3 protein: CASSLAGGDEKLFF.

The gene calls are TRBV13 and TRBJ1-1; the TRBD1 assignment by TCRdb is unverifiable without DNA. The CDR3 contains 15 residues. Germline CDR1 reads PRHDT; CDR2 reads FYEKMQ (reference sequence). The CDR3 sequence: CASSPDTGTGEKAFF. The full variable domain, completed using reference TRBV13 and TRBJ1-1, is AAGVIQSPRHLIKEKRETATLKCYPIPRHDTVYWYQQGPGQDPQFLISFYEKMQSDKGSIPDRFSAQQFSDYHSELNMSSLELGDSALYFCASSPDTGTGEKAFFGQGTRLTVV.

The V call is TRBV28, the J call TRBJ1-1. Germline V gene sequence: CDR1 MDHEN, CDR2 SYDVKM. This CDR3 has 12 amino acids. The CDR3 loop is CASNSGFAEAFF.